A selection of T cell receptor beta chains follows, all from one sample in a study of blood T cells in healthy people across ages. Using its own MiXCR run on the 5' RACE reads, TCRdb lists one record per CDR3 protein. Of 1.5 million to 1.9 million distinct CDR3 sequences listed, approximately 43% were seen once; the top ten hold around 4%. Sequencing used blood. The receptors were sampled from a woman under 30 in good health. Both conserved end residues are part of each CDR3. The D gene is left open where the match is weak.

length	V	D	J	CDR3
15	TRBV6-1	NA	TRBJ2-5	CASSEDHITQETQYF
16	TRBV12-3/TRBV12-4	NA	TRBJ1-1	CASGPFPEVSNTEAFF
13	TRBV20-1	NA	TRBJ1-1	CSARDHRVTEAFF
13	TRBV4-1	NA	TRBJ1-2	CASSRTPADGYTF
14	TRBV7-9	TRBD2	TRBJ2-1	CASSPRIAGDEQFF
12	TRBV11-2	NA	TRBJ2-1	CASSFSNNEQFF
16	TRBV11-2	TRBD1	TRBJ2-3	CASSFGTGVQGDTQYF
14	TRBV2	NA	NA	CASSEARPNYEQYF
17	TRBV3-1	TRBD2	TRBJ2-3	CASRPSLAASGTDTQYF
14	TRBV27	NA	TRBJ2-1	CASSFGAGDNEQFF
20	TRBV9	TRBD1	TRBJ1-4	CASSVASGGRGRATNEKLFF
11	TRBV29-1	NA	TRBJ1-2	CSVRTTHGCTF
15	TRBV12-3/TRBV12-4	TRBD1	TRBJ2-1	CASSPTGDPYNEQFF
16	TRBV7-2	TRBD2	TRBJ2-1	CASSPEGPSGYNEQFF
14	TRBV7-2	NA	TRBJ1-2	CASSTQTGHYGYTF
11	TRBV10-3	NA	TRBJ2-3	CAILKADTQYF
15	TRBV28	NA	TRBJ2-4	CASSLGLMTSKEQYF
12	TRBV7-9	NA	TRBJ2-2	CARLSNTGELFF
15	TRBV12-5	TRBD2	TRBJ2-3	CASGFSAGGQDTQYF
14	TRBV11-2	NA	NA	CASSVSGGADIQYF
17	TRBV6-5	TRBD1	TRBJ1-1	CASSYLRQGLMNTEAFF
13	TRBV30	TRBD1	TRBJ1-2	CAWKDRNNYGYTF
16	TRBV20-1	NA	TRBJ2-1	CSARAPLAGGEHEQFF
12	TRBV7-9	NA	TRBJ1-1	CASSRPGTEAFF
14	TRBV20-1	TRBD1	TRBJ1-1	CSAVDRVMNTEAFF
14	TRBV7-2	NA	TRBJ2-3	CASSLEFPPDTQYF
12	TRBV6-2/TRBV6-3	NA	TRBJ2-1	CASSTSLETQFF
13	TRBV5-1	TRBD1	TRBJ2-7	CASSPRTGLEQYF
11	TRBV29-1	NA	TRBJ2-2	CSVEGPGELFF
13	TRBV7-2	NA	TRBJ2-1	CASSYGTLNEQFF
14	TRBV5-1	NA	TRBJ1-2	CASRTGQINYGYTF
13	TRBV7-8	NA	TRBJ1-5	CTSSGSGNQPQHF
13	TRBV12-3/TRBV12-4	TRBD1	TRBJ2-7	CASGTGGSYEQYF
16	TRBV5-1	TRBD1	TRBJ1-4	CASSFSPTGGSEKLFF
14	TRBV12-3/TRBV12-4	NA	TRBJ1-5	CASAWGRRNQPQHF
15	TRBV12-3/TRBV12-4	NA	TRBJ2-1	CASSLNPDGNNEQFF
16	TRBV7-8	NA	TRBJ1-5	CASSLAIGGGNQPQHF
14	TRBV29-1	TRBD1	TRBJ1-2	CSVNRDRVGYGYTF
16	TRBV27	TRBD2	TRBJ2-1	CASSQLRRGGYNEQFF
13	TRBV4-2	NA	TRBJ2-2	CASSQAETGELFF
15	TRBV9	NA	TRBJ1-2	CARSVGRGPNYGYTF
14	TRBV20-1	NA	TRBJ2-5	CSARVHNLQETQYF
13	TRBV6-5	NA	TRBJ1-2	CASKRFFSYGYTF
15	TRBV30	TRBD2	TRBJ2-3	CAWGRGGRSSDTQYF
15	TRBV2	NA	TRBJ1-2	CASSEVRAPNYGYTF
15	TRBV7-9	NA	TRBJ2-1	CASSLLLAYENEQFF
13	TRBV29-1	NA	TRBJ1-1	CSVEGGRNTEAFF
14	TRBV4-1	NA	TRBJ2-5	CASSPTTSEETQYF
15	TRBV5-1	TRBD1	TRBJ2-7	CASSLEGAPSYEQYF
16	TRBV27	TRBD2	TRBJ2-1	CASSSLTSPHYNEQFF
15	TRBV25-1	NA	TRBJ2-7	CASSSISDYSYEQYF
11	TRBV7-9	NA	TRBJ2-3	CAGGRTDTQYF
15	TRBV28	TRBD1	TRBJ2-5	CASSSPGQGTETQYF
15	TRBV6-5	NA	TRBJ2-1	CASRNAGLGYNEQFF
14	TRBV4-3	NA	TRBJ1-4	CASSSRTLNEKLFF
18	TRBV5-1	NA	TRBJ1-1	CASSYLPTGTSGDTEAFF
10	TRBV20-1	NA	TRBJ1-1	CSTGGLRAFF
13	TRBV29-1	NA	TRBJ1-1	CSVEESPGYEAFF
14	TRBV2	TRBD1	TRBJ1-2	CASSMTGGTYGYTF
16	TRBV12-3/TRBV12-4	NA	TRBJ2-1	CASTLGGGSSYNEQFF